The 7 T cell receptor beta chains presented below share a single source sample, sequenced in a study of cytomegalovirus exposure and HLA in healthy donors. PCR primers comprised 60 Vbeta and 13 Jbeta primers. Only in-frame clones appear in the TCRdb table, and some are missing; sequencing was by immunoSEQ multiplex PCR. Among about 82,000 clones listed, approximately 79% were seen once. The sequencing sample was made of PBMCs. The receptors come from a human donor in good health.

The chain recombines TRBV27 with TRBJ2-3, with 9 bases identical to TRBD2. CDR3 length: 17 residues. V shed 6 bases and J 6 bases; nucleotides not matched to a gene: 16. Germline V CDR1 and CDR2: MNHEY, SMNVEV (reference sequence). The CDR3 is CASSPFSASGEEDTQYF. The CDR3 DNA sequence: TGTGCCAGCAGCCCATTTAGTGCTAGCGGGGAGGAGGATACGCAGTATTTT.

The gene calls are TRBV18 and TRBJ2-7, with D perhaps matching TRBD2 (7 bases). In germline, CDR1 is KGHSH, CDR2 LQKENI. The CDR3 length is 16 residues. Trimming pared 2 bases from V and 4 bases from J, leaving 18 bases between. Here the CDR3 DNA reads TGTGCCAGCTCACCAGTTGGGGGGGGCTCTCGGTACGAGCAGTACTTC. This sequence encodes CASSPVGGGSRYEQYF. The full variable domain, with the rest looked up from reference TRBV18 and TRBJ2-7, is NAGVMQNPRHLVRRRGQEARLRCSPMKGHSHVYWYRQLPEEGLKFMVYLQKENIIDESGMPKERFSAEFPKEGPSILRIQQVVRGDSAAYFCASSPVGGGSRYEQYFGPGTRLTVT.

The rearrangement joins TRBV9 to TRBJ1-3; 7 nucleotides match TRBD1. This CDR3 is built from 16 residues. Per the germline V gene, CDR1 is SGDLS and CDR2 is YYNGEE. V dropped 3 bases and J dropped 0; count of bases not matched to a gene: 6. The CDR3 coding sequence is TGTGCCAGCAGCGCTTTGGACAGGCTCTCTGGAAACACCATATATTTT. Encoded protein: CASSALDRLSGNTIYF.

The chain is built from TRBV4-1 and TRBJ2-4; the match to TRBD1 covers 7 bases. The length of the CDR3 is 16 residues. Trimming cost V 4 bases and J 3 bases; bases outside gene matches: 9. Germline assignment: CDR1 MGHRA and CDR2 YSYEKL. The CDR3 spells CASSRQGVVGKNIQYF. The CDR3 region has the DNA TGCGCCAGCAGCCGCCAGGGGGTAGTTGGCAAAAACATTCAGTACTTC.

The V call is TRBV7-8, the J call TRBJ1-2; perhaps TRBD1 as D (5 bases). V lost 3 bases and J 1 base, leaving 9 bases between the germline ends. The CDR3 is made up of 14 amino acids. Germline V CDR1 and CDR2: SGHVS, FQNEAQ. In DNA, the CDR3 is TGTGCCAGCAGCTTCGACAGCCGTAACTATGGCTACACCTTC. Translating it yields CASSFDSRNYGYTF.

This chain uses TRBV29-1 with TRBJ1-2; possibly TRBD1 for D (5 bases). Per the germline V gene, CDR1 is SQVTM and CDR2 is ANQGSEA. This CDR3 has 11 residues. The V and J ends lost 4 bases and 5 bases respectively, with 8 bases between them. CDR3 DNA: TGCAGCGTTGGGGGCACGTATGGCTACACCTTC. It is translated as CSVGGTYGYTF. The complete variable domain, with remaining parts taken from reference TRBV29-1 and TRBJ1-2, reads SAVISQKPSRDICQRGTSLTIQCQVDSQVTMMFWYRQQPGQSLTLIATANQGSEATYESGFVIDKFPISRPNLTFSTLTVSNMSPEDSSIYLCSVGGTYGYTFGSGTRLTVV.

This clone is a singleton in its sample. The chain carries TRBV2 and TRBJ1-5, with a possible D match to TRBD1 (5 bases). Trimming took off 7 bases at V and 3 bases at J, with 10 bases between the two ends. CDR1 and CDR2 from the germline V gene are SNHLY and FYNNEI. This CDR3 is built from 13 residues. The CDR3 DNA is TGTGCCAGCACGACAGATATCAATCAGCCCCAGCATTTT. As protein: CASTTDINQPQHF. The full variable domain, completed using reference TRBV2 and TRBJ1-5, is EPEVTQTPSHQVTQMGQEVILRCVPISNHLYFYWYRQILGQKVEFLVSFYNNEISEKSEIFDDQFSVERPDGSNFTLKIRSTKLEDSAMYFCASTTDINQPQHFGDGTRLSIL.